The present T cell receptor (beta chain) was sequenced within a study of CD8+CD57+ T cells in acquired aplastic anemia. Study summary: For CD4+ cells, healthy donors had an average of roughly 11 million reads.

Profiling that covered TCR beta VDJ and CDR3 relied on genomic DNA as its template. TCRdb recomputed calls from the reads with MiXCR, one row per CDR3 protein. Here the sample spans some 190,000 distinct CDR3 sequences, 40% to 50% being singletons. Trimming removed 5 bases at V and 3 bases at J, with 13 bases between. Germline CDR1 reads SGHAT; CDR2 reads FQNNGV. The CDR3 contains 14 residues. Input material: sorted CD4+, CD8+, or CD8+CD57+ T cells (not recorded which) from PBMCs. The sequence derives from a human donor in good health. J is TRBJ1-1 and V is TRBV11-2; no definite D call. The CDR3 sequence: CASSANRRYTEAFF. The CDR3 DNA follows: TGTGCCAGCAGCGCCAACCGAAGGTACACTGAAGCTTTCTTT.